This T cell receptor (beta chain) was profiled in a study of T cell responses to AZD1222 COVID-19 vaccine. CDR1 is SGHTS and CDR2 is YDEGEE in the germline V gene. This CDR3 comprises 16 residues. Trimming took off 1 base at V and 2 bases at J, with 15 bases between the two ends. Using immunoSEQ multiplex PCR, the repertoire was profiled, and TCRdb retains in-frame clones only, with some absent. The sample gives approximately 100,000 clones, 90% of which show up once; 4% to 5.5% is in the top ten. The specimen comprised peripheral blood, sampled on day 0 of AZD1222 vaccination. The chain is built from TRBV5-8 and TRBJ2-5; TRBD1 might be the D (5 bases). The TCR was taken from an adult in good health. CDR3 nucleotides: TGTGCCAGCAGCTTGTCGGGTAGGGGCGCGCAAGAGACCCAGTACTTC. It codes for CASSLSGRGAQETQYF.